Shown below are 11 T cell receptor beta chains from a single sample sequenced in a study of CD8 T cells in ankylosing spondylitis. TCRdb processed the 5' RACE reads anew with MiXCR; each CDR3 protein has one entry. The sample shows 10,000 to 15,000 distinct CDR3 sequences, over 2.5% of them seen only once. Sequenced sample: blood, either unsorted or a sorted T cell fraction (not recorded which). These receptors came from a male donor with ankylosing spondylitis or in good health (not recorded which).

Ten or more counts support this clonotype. The DNA for the CDR3 is TGTGCCAGCAGCGTCTCTCCTACAGGGGATTCACCCCTCCACTTT. This gives the protein CASSVSPTGDSPLHF. This chain connects TRBV9 to TRBJ1-6; 7 bases agree with TRBD1. Germline lookup yields CDR1 SGDLS and CDR2 YYNGEE. V lost 2 bases and J lost 8; bases outside the gene matches: 7. The CDR3 totals 15 residues.

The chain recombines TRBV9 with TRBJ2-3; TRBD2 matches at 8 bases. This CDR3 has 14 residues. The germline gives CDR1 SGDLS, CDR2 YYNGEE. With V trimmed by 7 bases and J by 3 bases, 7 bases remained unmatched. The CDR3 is CASSTGGLTDTQYF. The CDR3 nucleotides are TGTGCCAGCTCCACGGGGGGGTTGACAGATACGCAGTATTTT. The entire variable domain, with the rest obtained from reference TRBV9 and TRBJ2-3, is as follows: DSGVTQTPKHLITATGQRVTLRCSPRSGDLSVYWYQQSLDQGLQFLIQYYNGEERAKGNILERFSAQQFPDLHSELNLSSLELGDSALYFCASSTGGLTDTQYFGPGTRLTVL.

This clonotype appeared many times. The CDR3 sequence: CASSVAGQDYTGELFF. The CDR3 nucleotides read TGTGCCAGCAGCGTAGCGGGACAGGACTACACCGGGGAGCTGTTTTTT. The V gene is TRBV9, the J gene TRBJ2-2; 8 nucleotides agree with TRBD1. Germline CDR1 SGDLS, CDR2 YYNGEE. The CDR3 covers 16 residues. After removal of 0 bases from V and 3 bases from J, the junction contained 4 bases not matched to a gene.

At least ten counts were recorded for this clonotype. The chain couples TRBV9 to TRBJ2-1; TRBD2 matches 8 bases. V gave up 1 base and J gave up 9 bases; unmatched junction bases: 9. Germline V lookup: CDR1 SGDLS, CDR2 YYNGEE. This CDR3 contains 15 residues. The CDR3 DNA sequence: TGTGCCAGCAGCGTACAGAAGAGCGGGAGAATTGAGCAGTTCTTC. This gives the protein CASSVQKSGRIEQFF.

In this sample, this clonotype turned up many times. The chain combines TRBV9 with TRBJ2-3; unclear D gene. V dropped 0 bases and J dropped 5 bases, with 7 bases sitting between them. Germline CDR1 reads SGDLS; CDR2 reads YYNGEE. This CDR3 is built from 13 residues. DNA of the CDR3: TGTGCCAGCAGCGTAGAGTCACAAGATACGCAGTATTTT. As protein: CASSVESQDTQYF.

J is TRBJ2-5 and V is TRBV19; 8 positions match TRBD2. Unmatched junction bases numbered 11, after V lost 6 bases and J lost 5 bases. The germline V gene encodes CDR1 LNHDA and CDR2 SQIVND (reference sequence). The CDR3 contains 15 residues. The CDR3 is CASRLPGLESETQYF. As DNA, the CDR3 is TGTGCCAGTAGACTTCCGGGACTAGAGTCGGAGACCCAGTACTTC.

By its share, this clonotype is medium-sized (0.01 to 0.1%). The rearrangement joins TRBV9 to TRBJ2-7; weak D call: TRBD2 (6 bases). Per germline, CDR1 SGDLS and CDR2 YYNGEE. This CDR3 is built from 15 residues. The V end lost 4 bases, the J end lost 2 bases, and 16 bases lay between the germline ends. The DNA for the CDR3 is TGTGCCAGCAGCCCCCACGACAGACTAGCCTACGAGCAGTACTTC. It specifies CASSPHDRLAYEQYF. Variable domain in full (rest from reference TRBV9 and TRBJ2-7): DSGVTQTPKHLITATGQRVTLRCSPRSGDLSVYWYQQSLDQGLQFLIQYYNGEERAKGNILERFSAQQFPDLHSELNLSSLELGDSALYFCASSPHDRLAYEQYFGPGTRLTVT.

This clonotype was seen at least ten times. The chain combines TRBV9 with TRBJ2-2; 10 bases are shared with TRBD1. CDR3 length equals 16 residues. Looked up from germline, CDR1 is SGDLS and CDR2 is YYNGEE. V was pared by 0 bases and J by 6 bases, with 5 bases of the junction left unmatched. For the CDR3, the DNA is TGTGCCAGCAGCGTAGCTGGGACAGGGGCCGCCGGGGAGCTGTTTTTT. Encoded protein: CASSVAGTGAAGELFF.

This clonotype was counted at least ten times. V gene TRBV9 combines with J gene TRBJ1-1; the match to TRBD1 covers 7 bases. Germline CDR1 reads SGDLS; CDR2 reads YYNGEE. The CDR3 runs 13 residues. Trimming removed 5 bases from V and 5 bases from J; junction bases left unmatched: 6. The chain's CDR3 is CASSKDRSTEAFF. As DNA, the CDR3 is TGTGCCAGCAGTAAGGACAGGTCTACTGAAGCTTTCTTT.

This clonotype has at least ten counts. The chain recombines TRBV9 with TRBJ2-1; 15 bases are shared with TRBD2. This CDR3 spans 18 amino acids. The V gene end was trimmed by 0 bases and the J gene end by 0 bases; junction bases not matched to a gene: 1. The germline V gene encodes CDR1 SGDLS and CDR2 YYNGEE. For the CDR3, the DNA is TGTGCCAGCAGCGTAGGGACTAGCGGGAGGGCCTCCTACAATGAGCAGTTCTTC. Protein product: CASSVGTSGRASYNEQFF.

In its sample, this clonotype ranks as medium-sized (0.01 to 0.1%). The CDR3 sequence: CASSVAVREDYGYTF. The CDR3 DNA reads TGTGCCAGCAGCGTAGCGGTCAGGGAGGACTATGGCTACACCTTC. The V and J genes are TRBV9 and TRBJ1-2, with D possibly matching TRBD1 (5 bases). From germline, CDR1 is SGDLS and CDR2 YYNGEE. The length of the CDR3 is 15 residues. Trimming left V 0 bases short and J 3 bases short, with 12 bases between.